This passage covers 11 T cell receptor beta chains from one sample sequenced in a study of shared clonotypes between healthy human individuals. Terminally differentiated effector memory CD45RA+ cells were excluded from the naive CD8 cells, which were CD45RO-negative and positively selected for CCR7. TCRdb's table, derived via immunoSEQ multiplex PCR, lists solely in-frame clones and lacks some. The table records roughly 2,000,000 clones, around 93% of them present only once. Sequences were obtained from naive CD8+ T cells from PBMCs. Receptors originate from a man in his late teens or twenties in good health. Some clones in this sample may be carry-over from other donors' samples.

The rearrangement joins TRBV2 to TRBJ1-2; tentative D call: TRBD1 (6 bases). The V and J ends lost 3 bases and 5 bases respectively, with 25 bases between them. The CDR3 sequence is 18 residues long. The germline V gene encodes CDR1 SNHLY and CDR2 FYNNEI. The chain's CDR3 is CASSDRTRQAERLYGYTF. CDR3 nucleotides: TGTGCCAGCAGTGACAGGACAAGACAGGCAGAGCGGTTATATGGCTACACCTTC.

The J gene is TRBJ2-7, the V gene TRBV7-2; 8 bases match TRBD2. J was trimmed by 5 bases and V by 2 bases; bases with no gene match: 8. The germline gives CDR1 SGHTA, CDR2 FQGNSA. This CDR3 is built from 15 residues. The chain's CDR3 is CASSLTGTRHHEQYF. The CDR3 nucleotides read TGTGCCAGCAGCTTAACCGGGACTAGACATCACGAGCAGTACTTC.

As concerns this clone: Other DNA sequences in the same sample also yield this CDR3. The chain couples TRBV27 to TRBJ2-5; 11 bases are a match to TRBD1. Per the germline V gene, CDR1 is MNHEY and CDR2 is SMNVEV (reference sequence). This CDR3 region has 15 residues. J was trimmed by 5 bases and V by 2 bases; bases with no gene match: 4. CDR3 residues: CASSLRTGGVETQYF. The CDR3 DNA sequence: TGTGCCAGCAGTTTAAGGACAGGGGGCGTGGAGACCCAGTACTTC.

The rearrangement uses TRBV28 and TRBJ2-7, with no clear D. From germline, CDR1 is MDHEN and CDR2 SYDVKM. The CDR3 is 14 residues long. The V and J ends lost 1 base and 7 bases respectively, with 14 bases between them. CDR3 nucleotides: TGTGCCAGCAGTTTATTTCGGGCCGAGTGGGAGCAGTACTTC. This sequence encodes CASSLFRAEWEQYF.

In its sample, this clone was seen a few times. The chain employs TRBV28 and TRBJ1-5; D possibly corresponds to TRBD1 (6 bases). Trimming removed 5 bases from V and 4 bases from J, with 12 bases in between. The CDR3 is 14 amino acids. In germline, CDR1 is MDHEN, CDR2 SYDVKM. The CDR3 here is CASSQWTDNQPQHF. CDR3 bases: TGTGCCAGCAGTCAGTGGACAGATAATCAGCCCCAGCATTTT.

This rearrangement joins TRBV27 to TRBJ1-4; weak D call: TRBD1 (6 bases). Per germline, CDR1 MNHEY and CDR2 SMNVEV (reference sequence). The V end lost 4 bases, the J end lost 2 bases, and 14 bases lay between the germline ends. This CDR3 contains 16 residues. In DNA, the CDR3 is TGTGCCAGCAGTTCCCGGGGGCTTAGGACTAATGAAAAACTGTTTTTT. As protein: CASSSRGLRTNEKLFF.

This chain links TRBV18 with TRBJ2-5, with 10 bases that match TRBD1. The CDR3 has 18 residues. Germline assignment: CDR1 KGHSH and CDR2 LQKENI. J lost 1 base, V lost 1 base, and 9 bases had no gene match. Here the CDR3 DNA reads TGTGCCAGCTCACCACGAGGGACAGGGGATCAGTTCCAAGAGACCCAGTACTTC. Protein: CASSPRGTGDQFQETQYF. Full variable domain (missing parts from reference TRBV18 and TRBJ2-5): NAGVMQNPRHLVRRRGQEARLRCSPMKGHSHVYWYRQLPEEGLKFMVYLQKENIIDESGMPKERFSAEFPKEGPSILRIQQVVRGDSAAYFCASSPRGTGDQFQETQYFGPGTRLLVL.

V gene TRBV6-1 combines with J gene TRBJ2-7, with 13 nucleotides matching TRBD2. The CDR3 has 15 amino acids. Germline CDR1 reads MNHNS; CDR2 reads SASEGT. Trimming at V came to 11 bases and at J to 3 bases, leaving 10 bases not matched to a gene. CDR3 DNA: TGTGCCTCCTCGGGACTAGCGGGATCCAGCTACGAGCAGTACTTC. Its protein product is CASSGLAGSSYEQYF.

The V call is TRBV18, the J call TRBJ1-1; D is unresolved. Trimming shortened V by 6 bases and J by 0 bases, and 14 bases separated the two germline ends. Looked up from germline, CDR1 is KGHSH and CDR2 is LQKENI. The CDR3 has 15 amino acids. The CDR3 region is CASSPGGDMNTEAFF. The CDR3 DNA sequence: TGTGCCAGCTCCCCGGGAGGAGATATGAACACTGAAGCTTTCTTT.

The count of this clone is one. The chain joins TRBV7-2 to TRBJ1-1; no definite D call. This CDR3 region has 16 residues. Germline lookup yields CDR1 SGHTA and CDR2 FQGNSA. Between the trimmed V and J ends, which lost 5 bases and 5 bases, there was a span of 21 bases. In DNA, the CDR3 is TGTGCCAGCAGCCCCCGGCCTGGCAGTCCGGGTACTGAAGCTTTCTTT. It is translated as CASSPRPGSPGTEAFF. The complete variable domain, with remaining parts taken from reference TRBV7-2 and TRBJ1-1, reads GAGVSQSPSNKVTEKGKDVELRCDPISGHTALYWYRQSLGQGLEFLIYFQGNSAPDKSGLPSDRFSAERTGGSVSTLTIQRTQQEDSAVYLCASSPRPGSPGTEAFFGQGTRLTVV.

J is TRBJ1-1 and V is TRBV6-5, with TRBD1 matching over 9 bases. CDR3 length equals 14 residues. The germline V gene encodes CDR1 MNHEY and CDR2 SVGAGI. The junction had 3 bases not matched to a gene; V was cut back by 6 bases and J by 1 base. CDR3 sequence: CASRMGQGNTEAFF. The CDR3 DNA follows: TGTGCCAGCAGGATGGGACAGGGGAACACTGAAGCTTTCTTT.